The T cell receptor (beta chain) described here comes from a study of HIV-infected patients and healthy controls. Deletions cut 5 bases from V and 7 bases from J, with 12 bases between. Looked up from germline, CDR1 is MNHEY and CDR2 is SVGEGT. The CDR3 contains 12 residues. Alpha and beta constant-region primers primed reverse transcription of approximately 460 ng RNA. Alpha and beta chain libraries were made separately by chain-specific third strand synthesis with multiplexing indices. In TCRdb, the 5' RACE reads were re-called with MiXCR into one record per CDR3 protein. The sample includes approximately 17,000 distinct CDR3 sequences, more than 7.5% of them seen just once. This clonotype has a count of ten or more. Whole blood was used without fractionation, so all unsorted peripheral T cells were included.

V usage is TRBV6-2 or TRBV6-3 and J usage is TRBJ2-7, with D hard to call. The sequence was collected from an adult in good health. Specimen: blood. The CDR3 DNA reads TGTGCCAGCAGTCCCGGACGGCAGGAGCAGTACTTC. Translating gives CASSPGRQEQYF.